Described below is a single TCR beta chain sequence and its context. The germline V gene has CDR1 SGHNT and CDR2 YENEEA. V lost 4 bases, J lost 8 bases, and 20 bases stayed unmatched. The CDR3 covers 19 residues. The data were obtained in a study of T cell changes during pregnancy in multiple sclerosis. The assay was immunoSEQ multiplex PCR, and TCRdb's table has in-frame clones only and misses some. The sample has tens of thousands of clones; approximately 94% are singletons. The sample in question was CD8+ T cells from peripheral blood mononuclear cells, obtained in the third trimester of pregnancy. This chain connects TRBV11-3 to TRBJ2-1; TRBD2 agrees at 10 bases. The clonotype originates from a female donor with multiple sclerosis, enrolled in a pregnancy study. Written as DNA, the CDR3 is TGTGCCAGCAGCTCACGTAAGGGGGCAGCGGGAGGGCTCAGCGATGAGCAGTTCTTC. It codes for CASSSRKGAAGGLSDEQFF. Drawing the rest from reference TRBV11-3 and TRBJ2-1, the complete variable domain is EAGVVQSPRYKIIEKKQPVAFWCNPISGHNTLYWYLQNLGQGPELLIRYENEEAVDDSQLPKDRFSAERLKGVDSTLKIQPAELGDSAVYLCASSSRKGAAGGLSDEQFFGPGTRLTVL.